Listed below are T cell receptor beta chains from one sample, sequenced in a study of shared clonotypes between healthy human individuals. Only in-frame clones appear in the TCRdb table, and some are missing; sequencing was by immunoSEQ multiplex PCR. The sample contains hundreds of thousands of clones, about 91% of which appear only once. The material sequenced was naive CD8+ T cells sorted from blood. These receptors all stem from a young man in good health. Each CDR3 is given with its conserved first and last residue. D genes are given only for firm matches. Not every row has a clone size; where given, it reads once, few, many or a size class.

cdr3_nt cdr3_aa j_call clone_size d_call v_call
TGTGCCAGCAGCTTAGACGGCTGGTACAATGAGCAGTTCTTC CASSLDGWYNEQFF TRBJ2-1 - - TRBV7-2
TGCGCCAGCAGCCGTCGACAGATGAACACTGAAGCTTTCTTT CASSRRQMNTEAFF TRBJ1-1 - - TRBV5-1
TGTGCCAGCAGCCCGACTAGCGGGAACCCAGATACGCAGTATTTT CASSPTSGNPDTQYF TRBJ2-3 - TRBD2 TRBV7-9
TGTGCCAGCAGCGTAGGCAGACTGAACACTGAAGCTTTCTTT CASSVGRLNTEAFF TRBJ1-1 - - TRBV9
TGTGCCAGCAGCCCCGTTTCGGACTCCTACGAGCAGTACTTC CASSPVSDSYEQYF TRBJ2-7 - - TRBV7-9
TGTGCCAGCAGTTTTACAGGGGCCCCTTATAGCAATCAGCCCCAGCATTTT CASSFTGAPYSNQPQHF TRBJ1-5 - TRBD1 TRBV27
TGTGCCAGCAGTCTTGACGATCGGGGAGGAGAGACCCAGTACTTC CASSLDDRGGETQYF TRBJ2-5 - - TRBV9
TGCGCCAGCAGCCAAGATTGGGCAGGGTCTCGTGGCTACACCTTC CASSQDWAGSRGYTF TRBJ1-2 few - TRBV4-3
TGTGCCAGCAGCCTGCCGACTAGCGGGAGTGTCTACGAGCAGTACTTC CASSLPTSGSVYEQYF TRBJ2-7 - TRBD2 TRBV5-5
TGTGCCAGCAGCTTAATTAGGGGCGAGCAGTACTTC CASSLIRGEQYF TRBJ2-7 - - TRBV7-2
TGCAGTGCAGACAGAACCTACGAGCAGTACTTC CSADRTYEQYF TRBJ2-7 - - TRBV20-1
TGTGCCAGCAGTCGCACTAGCGGAGCAACAGATACGCAGTATTTT CASSRTSGATDTQYF TRBJ2-3 - TRBD2 TRBV6-6
TGTGCCAGCAGCACAGGGACAGGCCCCTACAATGAGCAGTTCTTC CASSTGTGPYNEQFF TRBJ2-1 - TRBD1 TRBV7-2
TGTGCCAGCAGCGACACCATAAATCAGCCCCAGCATTTT CASSDTINQPQHF TRBJ1-5 - - TRBV7-9
TGTGCCAGCAGAGGGGGGTTTAGTGGAAACACCATATATTTT CASRGGFSGNTIYF TRBJ1-3 - - TRBV27
TGTGCCAGCAGTTCGGCGGGTAACTCCTACGAGCAGTACTTC CASSSAGNSYEQYF TRBJ2-7 - - TRBV27
TGTGCCAGCAGTGGCGGGTTCGGGGGGAACACTGAAGCTTTCTTT CASSGGFGGNTEAFF TRBJ1-1 - - TRBV6-5
TGTGCCAGCAGCGCAACGGGGACTGTCGATGAGCAGTTCTTC CASSATGTVDEQFF TRBJ2-1 - - TRBV7-6
TGTGCCAGCAGCCAGGACAGACTGAAACTGTTTTTT CASSQDRLKLFF TRBJ1-4 - - TRBV14
TGCGCCAGCAGCTCCTTGGGGACAGGACAATACGAGCAGTACTTC CASSSLGTGQYEQYF TRBJ2-7 - TRBD1 TRBV5-1
TGTGCCAGCAGTTACTCGAGCGGGATGCGGTATGGCTACACCTTC CASSYSSGMRYGYTF TRBJ1-2 - - TRBV6-5
TGTGCCAGCAGCTCCAGGGCCTTGCCTCTCTACGAGCAGTACTTC CASSSRALPLYEQYF TRBJ2-7 - - TRBV13
TGTGCCAGCAAGGGCCAACAAAATCAGCCCCAGCATTTT CASKGQQNQPQHF TRBJ1-5 - - TRBV27
TGTGCCAGCAGTTATCTGGACCGAACCTACGAGCAGTACTTC CASSYLDRTYEQYF TRBJ2-7 - - TRBV27
TGTGCCAGCAGCAAAGCCCACCCCTCAACTAGCGGGAGGGCCGGACGCTACAATGAGCAGTTCTTC CASSKAHPSTSGRAGRYNEQFF TRBJ2-1 - - TRBV21-1
TGCGCCAGCAGTGAGCCTACCGTGGCAGCCATCTCAGGTGAAGCTTTCTTT CASSEPTVAAISGEAFF TRBJ1-1 - - TRBV10-2
TGTGCCAGCAGTTTCATAGGAACACCTCAGAATGAGCAGTTCTTC CASSFIGTPQNEQFF TRBJ2-1 - - TRBV27
TGTGCCAGCAGTTCCCCCATGAATTTGAACGAGCAGTACTTC CASSSPMNLNEQYF TRBJ2-7 - - TRBV28
TGCGCCAGCAGCTTGTCGGGAGGGCCGCAAGAGACCCAGTACTTC CASSLSGGPQETQYF TRBJ2-5 - TRBD2 TRBV5-1
TGTGCCAGCAGCTCGTTCCAAGAGACCCAGTACTTC CASSSFQETQYF TRBJ2-5 - - TRBV7-9
TGTGCCAGCAAGGGACTAGCGGATCATAGCACAGATACGCAGTATTTT CASKGLADHSTDTQYF TRBJ2-3 - TRBD2 TRBV7-9
TGTGCCAGCAGCGTAGGGCTAGCGGGTAGGGAGCAGTTCTTC CASSVGLAGREQFF TRBJ2-1 few TRBD2 TRBV9
TGTGCCAGTAGTATACTATCCCTTAGTGATGAGCAGTTCTTC CASSILSLSDEQFF TRBJ2-1 once - TRBV19
TGCGCCAGCAGCCAAGATCCGGTCTCTGGAAACACCATATATTTT CASSQDPVSGNTIYF TRBJ1-3 few - TRBV4-1
TGTGCCAGCAGCGCGACTAGCGGGAACTACGAGCAGTACTTC CASSATSGNYEQYF TRBJ2-7 - TRBD2 TRBV9
TGTGCCAGTCACGGGGGGGGCCTCTACAATGAGCAGTTCTTC CASHGGGLYNEQFF TRBJ2-1 - TRBD2 TRBV7-8
TGTGCCAGCAGCTTAGAAGCGGGAGGGGCCTACGAGCAGTACTTC CASSLEAGGAYEQYF TRBJ2-7 - TRBD2 TRBV7-6
TGTGCCAGCAGGAGGAGCGATGAGCAGTTCTTC CASRRSDEQFF TRBJ2-1 - - TRBV28
TGTGCCAGCAGGTTTACAGGGGGCGTTTTCTTT CASRFTGGVFF TRBJ1-1 - TRBD1 TRBV7-9
TGTGCCAGCAGCTTAGAAACAGGGGGCACTTCCTACGAGCAGTACTTC CASSLETGGTSYEQYF TRBJ2-7 - TRBD1 TRBV11-2
TGTGCCAGCAGCCCCGCCGGGACTGTATACGAGCAGTACTTC CASSPAGTVYEQYF TRBJ2-7 - - TRBV9
TGTGCCAGCAGCACCAGGGGAACTGATACGCAGTATTTT CASSTRGTDTQYF TRBJ2-3 - - TRBV6-6
TGTGCCAGCAGCTTGATGGGCGCTGGAAACACCATATATTTT CASSLMGAGNTIYF TRBJ1-3 - - TRBV5-8
TGTGCCAGCAGCGGCGACAGGGTCGGCGGCTATGGCTACACCTTC CASSGDRVGGYGYTF TRBJ1-2 - TRBD1 TRBV9
TGTGCCACCGCAGCGGGACCCATCTACGAGCAGTACTTC CATAAGPIYEQYF TRBJ2-7 - TRBD2 TRBV27